The entry below describes one TCR beta chain. The data were taken from a study of control samples from healthy donors and cancer patients. Trimming removed 6 bases at V and 4 bases at J, with 10 bases between. The CDR3 is made up of 12 amino acids. Germline assignment: CDR1 SGHRS and CDR2 YFSETQ. Sequenced by immunoSEQ multiplex PCR; TCRdb stores in-frame clones only, minus some. The table has tens of thousands of clones, around 87% seen once. Sequenced material: blood. This rearrangement joins TRBV5-1 to TRBJ2-5; TRBD1 is a possible D gene (7 bases). This TCR derives from a man aged 45-60 years in good health. The CDR3 spells CASNRGGETQYF. CDR3 DNA: TGCGCCAGCAACAGGGGAGGAGAGACCCAGTACTTC.